A single sample gave rise to the 18 T cell receptor beta chains below, sequenced in a study of T cells after yellow fever vaccination. TCRdb reanalysed the 5' RACE reads using MiXCR and keeps one entry per CDR3 protein. This table holds nearly 550,000 distinct CDR3 sequences, 15% to 20% found once. Sequenced here: PBMCs, sampled 15 days after the yellow fever booster vaccination. These receptors all come from a man aged 30 to 39 who received the YFV17D yellow fever vaccine.

This chain uses TRBV20-1 with TRBJ1-5, with D perhaps matching TRBD1 (5 bases). Trimming removed 6 bases at V and 3 bases at J, with 12 bases between. The CDR3 contains 13 residues. The germline V gene has CDR1 DFQATT and CDR2 SNEGSKA (reference sequence). Written as DNA, the CDR3 is TGCAGTGCCGTGCAGGGTTTCAATCAGCCCCAGCATTTT. Residues: CSAVQGFNQPQHF.

This clonotype was seen a handful of times. The CDR3 loop is CASSQQGPSAQYF. The CDR3 nucleotides are TGTGCCAGCAGCCAACAGGGACCTTCGGCCCAGTACTTC. The rearrangement links TRBV13 to TRBJ2-5; possibly TRBD1 for D (6 bases). This CDR3 is 13 amino acids long. Looked up from germline, CDR1 is PRHDT and CDR2 is FYEKMQ (reference sequence). V was clipped by 5 bases and J by 9 bases, with 16 bases between them.

V usage is TRBV20-1 and J usage is TRBJ2-3; the match to TRBD1 covers 12 bases. V lost 4 bases, J lost 2 bases, and 13 bases stayed unmatched. The CDR3 contains 18 residues. The germline V gene has CDR1 DFQATT and CDR2 SNEGSKA (reference sequence). CDR3 sequence (DNA): TGCAGTGCTAAGGGACAGGGGGCGGGAGGGGGGTCCACAGATACGCAGTATTTT. Translated: CSAKGQGAGGGSTDTQYF.

The V gene is TRBV20-1, the J gene TRBJ2-7, with D maybe TRBD2 (6 bases). The length of the CDR3 is 11 residues. Trimming pared 6 bases from V and 9 bases from J, leaving 15 bases between. Germline loops: CDR1 DFQATT, CDR2 SNEGSKA (reference sequence). The CDR3 loop reads CSAANGGPQYF. The CDR3 coding sequence is TGCAGTGCCGCCAATGGAGGGCCGCAGTACTTC.

This clonotype has just a few counts. The gene calls are TRBV9 and TRBJ2-1; D tentatively reads TRBD1 or TRBD2 (5 bases each). The V end lost 3 bases, the J end lost 9 bases, and 16 bases lay between the germline ends. CDR3 length: 14 residues. In germline, CDR1 is SGDLS, CDR2 YYNGEE. The CDR3 nucleotides are TGTGCCAGCAGCGCAAGGGCTGGGGGAAGTGAGCAGTTCTTC. Translated, it gives CASSARAGGSEQFF.

The rearrangement uses TRBV23-1 and TRBJ2-2, with D perhaps matching TRBD2 (6 bases). TRBV23-1 belongs to the ORF category, with a function that is uncertain. The CDR3 spans 17 residues. V lost 1 base and J 2 bases, leaving 14 bases between the germline ends. CDR3 protein: CASSQYLSGPNTGELFF. The CDR3 DNA follows: TGCGCCAGCAGTCAATACCTTAGCGGACCCAACACCGGGGAGCTGTTTTTT.

The DNA for the CDR3 is TGTGCCAGCAGCCCGCAAGTTCCAGGGAAATACGAGCAGTTCTTC. Its translation: CASSPQVPGKYEQFF. The chain couples TRBV7-3 to TRBJ2-1; D may be TRBD1 (5 bases). Per germline, CDR1 SGHTA and CDR2 FQGTGA. V was cut by 5 bases and J by 10 bases, with 21 bases left in between. The CDR3 totals 15 residues.

This clonotype appeared a few times. The chain combines TRBV6-1 with TRBJ2-1, with TRBD1 matching over 11 bases. This CDR3 region has 16 residues. After removal of 5 bases from V and 7 bases from J, the junction contained 10 bases not matched to a gene. Germline CDR1 is MNHNS and CDR2 is SASEGT. The CDR3 nucleotides are TGTGCCAGCAGTCCCCTTAGGACAGGGGGCCCAAATGAGCAGTTCTTC. Protein: CASSPLRTGGPNEQFF.

This clonotype has a handful of counts. The chain combines TRBV29-1 with TRBJ2-3; 9 nucleotides line up with TRBD1. The CDR3 is 14 amino acids. V lost 7 bases to trimming and J lost 5 bases; unmatched junction nucleotides: 10. Germline V lookup: CDR1 SQVTM, CDR2 ANQGSEA. CDR3 coding DNA: TGCAGCGCCGAACCGGGACAGGGATTAGATACGCAGTATTTT. This gives the protein CSAEPGQGLDTQYF.

This rearrangement joins TRBV4-3 to TRBJ2-1; tentatively, D is TRBD1 (5 bases). This CDR3 comprises 13 residues. V lost 3 bases and J lost 10, with 13 bases in between. CDR1 is LGHNA, CDR2 YSLEER, per germline. As DNA, the CDR3 is TGCGCCAGCAGCCATCAGGGTTCGTGGGAGCAGTTCTTC. This encodes CASSHQGSWEQFF.

This clonotype was seen only a few times. The V call is TRBV11-2, the J call TRBJ2-7; perhaps TRBD1 as D (5 bases). The CDR3 extends over 14 amino acids. Germline V gives CDR1 SGHAT, CDR2 FQNNGV. Trimming pared 5 bases from V and 6 bases from J, leaving 17 bases between. CDR3 in amino acids: CASSPNAVTGEQYF. Here the CDR3 DNA reads TGTGCCAGCAGCCCTAACGCTGTCACAGGCGAGCAGTACTTC.

In its sample, this clonotype was seen many times. The V and J genes are TRBV28 and TRBJ2-4; unclear D gene. The ends were cut back, 4 bases at V and 0 bases at J, with 10 bases in the middle. Germline CDR1 reads MDHEN; CDR2 reads SYDVKM. CDR3 length equals 15 residues. CDR3 in DNA: TGTGCCAGCAGTTCACCTAGATTAGCCAAAAACATTCAGTACTTC. It is translated as CASSSPRLAKNIQYF.

CDR3 in DNA: TGTGCCAGCAGCTTCAAAGGGTATGGGCACAATGAGCAGTTCTTC. The encoded protein is CASSFKGYGHNEQFF. The rearrangement links TRBV5-6 to TRBJ2-1; D gene uncertain. The germline V and J ends were trimmed by 2 bases and 5 bases, with 14 bases remaining between them. CDR1 is SGHDT and CDR2 is YYEEEE in the germline V gene. The CDR3 extends over 15 amino acids.

This clonotype came up a few times. The chain is built from TRBV7-2 and TRBJ1-1; D not resolved. Germline V CDR1 and CDR2: SGHTA, FQGNSA. This CDR3 is 15 amino acids long. The V end lost 5 bases, the J end lost 0 bases, and 13 bases lay between the germline ends. The CDR3 is CASSAQLVVNTEAFF. CDR3 in DNA: TGTGCCAGCAGCGCTCAATTGGTGGTGAACACTGAAGCTTTCTTT.

This clonotype was recorded a few times. The chain is built from TRBV28 and TRBJ1-6, with a tentative D call TRBD1 (5 bases). The CDR3 is 19 amino acids. The germline V and J ends were trimmed by 1 base and 0 bases, with 16 bases remaining between them. From germline, CDR1 is MDHEN and CDR2 SYDVKM. In nucleotides, the CDR3 is TGTGCCAGCAGTTTATCGGGGCCACCCGTTAGCTCCTATAATTCACCCCTCCACTTT. The encoded protein is CASSLSGPPVSSYNSPLHF.

The sample holds a few counts of this clonotype. The chain uses TRBV28 and TRBJ2-5, with 8 bases lining up with TRBD1. V lost 10 bases and J lost 3; bases outside the gene matches: 13. The CDR3 loop spans 15 amino acids. Germline loops: CDR1 MDHEN, CDR2 SYDVKM. CDR3 DNA: TGTGCCACCTGCCGAAACGGACAGGGAAAAGAGACCCAGTACTTC. The encoded protein is CATCRNGQGKETQYF.

CDR3 DNA sequence: TGCAGCGTGTTCATATCCCCAGGGGGAAGGGCCGGGGAGCTGTTTTTT. Amino acids: CSVFISPGGRAGELFF. The genes are TRBV29-1 and TRBJ2-2, with 7 positions matching TRBD1. CDR1 and CDR2 (germline): SQVTM, ANQGSEA. V lost 6 bases and J lost 6; bases outside the gene matches: 16. The CDR3 loop spans 16 amino acids.

This clonotype occurred a few times. The rearrangement joins TRBV12-3 or TRBV12-4 to TRBJ2-5; D unclear. The germline V and J ends were trimmed by 5 bases and 2 bases, with 9 bases remaining between them. CDR3 size: 13 residues. CDR3 in DNA: TGTGCCAGCAGTCCTACGCGTCAAGAGACCCAGTACTTC. It translates to CASSPTRQETQYF.